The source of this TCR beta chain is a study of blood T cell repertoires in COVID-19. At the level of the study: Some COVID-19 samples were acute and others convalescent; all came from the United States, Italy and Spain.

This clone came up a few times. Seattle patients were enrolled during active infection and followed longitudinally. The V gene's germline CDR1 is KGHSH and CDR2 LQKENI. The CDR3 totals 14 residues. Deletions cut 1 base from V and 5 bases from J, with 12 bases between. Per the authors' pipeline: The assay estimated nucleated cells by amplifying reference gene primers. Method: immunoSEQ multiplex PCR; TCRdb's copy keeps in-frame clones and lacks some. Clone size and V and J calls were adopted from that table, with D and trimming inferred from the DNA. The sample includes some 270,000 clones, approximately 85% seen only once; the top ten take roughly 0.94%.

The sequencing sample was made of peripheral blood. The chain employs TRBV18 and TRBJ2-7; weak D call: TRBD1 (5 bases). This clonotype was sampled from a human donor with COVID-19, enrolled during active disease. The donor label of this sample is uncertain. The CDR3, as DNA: TGTGCCAGCTCACCACTCGACAGAATCCACGAGCAGTACTTC. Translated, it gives CASSPLDRIHEQYF.